The present TCR beta chain was sequenced within a study of T cell responses to AZD1222 COVID-19 vaccine. This CDR3 is built from 21 residues. Germline CDR1 LNHNV, CDR2 YYDKDF (reference sequence). V trimming: 0 bases; J trimming: 3 bases; junction bases outside the gene matches: 18. As regards this clone: Its antigen is undetermined.

Overall study results and limits: Breadth and depth of Spike-specific TCRs rose after two AZD1222 doses.

Only in-frame clones appear in the TCRdb table, and some are missing; sequencing was by immunoSEQ multiplex PCR. The sample lists approximately 130,000 clones, 90% occurring once. The sequence was obtained from an adult in good health. V is TRBV15 and J is TRBJ2-3, with TRBD2 matching 10 bases. This specimen was peripheral blood, taken on day 0 of AZD1222 vaccination. CDR3 protein: CATSRDRGASGSAEETDTQYF. CDR3 nucleotide sequence: TGTGCCACCAGCAGAGATAGAGGGGCTAGCGGGAGCGCAGAGGAGACAGATACGCAGTATTTT. Full variable domain (remainder filled in from reference TRBV15 and TRBJ2-3): DAMVIQNPRYQVTQFGKPVTLSCSQTLNHNVMYWYQQKSSQAPKLLFHYYDKDFNNEADTPDNFQSRRPNTSFCFLDIRSPGLGDTAMYLCATSRDRGASGSAEETDTQYFGPGTRLTVL.